This T cell receptor beta chain derives from a study of CD8+CD57+ T cells in acquired aplastic anemia. On the study more broadly: An average of roughly 10 million reads for CD4+ cells was obtained from healthy donors.

This CDR3 comprises 17 residues. Germline CDR1 LNHDA, CDR2 SQIVND (reference sequence). Genomic DNA templated the TCR beta VDJ and CDR3 profiling. One entry per CDR3 protein, called by TCRdb with MiXCR from the reads. The sample has a few hundred thousand distinct CDR3 sequences; around 68% are singletons. With respect to this clonotype: Germline is not matched at one junction end, which may reflect a read error.

The sequencing input was sorted CD4+, CD8+, or CD8+CD57+ T cells (not recorded which) from PBMCs. This chain connects TRBV19 to TRBJ1-2; D gene uncertain. The sequence derives from a human donor in good health, serving as a control. This chain's CDR3 is CAWSKGYLPRTDTQYSF. The CDR3 bases are TGTGCCTGGAGCAAAGGTTATTTGCCCCGAACAGATACGCAGTATTCCTTC.